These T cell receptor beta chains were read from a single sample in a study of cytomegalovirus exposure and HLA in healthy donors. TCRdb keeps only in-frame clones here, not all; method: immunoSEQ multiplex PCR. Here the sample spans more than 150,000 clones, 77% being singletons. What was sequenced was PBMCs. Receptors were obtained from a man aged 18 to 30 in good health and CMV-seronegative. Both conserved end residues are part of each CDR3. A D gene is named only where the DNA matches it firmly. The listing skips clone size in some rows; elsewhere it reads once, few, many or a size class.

cdr3_nt: TGTGCCAGCAACCCCTACGGCGGGGGGCAAAGTGGCTACACCTTC
cdr3_aa: CASNPYGGGQSGYTF
cdr3_length: 15
clone_size: -
d_call: -
v_call: TRBV7-9
j_call: TRBJ1-2

cdr3_nt: TGTGCCAGCAGCGTAGGGGGGGCTAGCGGGGGGCCTACAGATACGCAGTATTTT
cdr3_aa: CASSVGGASGGPTDTQYF
cdr3_length: 18
clone_size: few
d_call: TRBD2
v_call: TRBV9
j_call: TRBJ2-3

cdr3_nt: TGTGCCAGCACTGGGGCATGGGAACAGCCCCAGCATTTT
cdr3_aa: CASTGAWEQPQHF
cdr3_length: 13
clone_size: few
d_call: -
v_call: TRBV2
j_call: TRBJ1-5

cdr3_nt: TGTGCCAGTAGTTTCGGGGGGCAGTGGACCGGGGAGCTGTTTTTT
cdr3_aa: CASSFGGQWTGELFF
cdr3_length: 15
clone_size: -
d_call: -
v_call: TRBV19
j_call: TRBJ2-2

cdr3_nt: TGTGCCAGCAGCGAGGACAGGGGTTCGGGTCAGCCCCAGCATTTT
cdr3_aa: CASSEDRGSGQPQHF
cdr3_length: 15
clone_size: -
d_call: TRBD1
v_call: TRBV2
j_call: TRBJ1-5

cdr3_nt: TGCAGCGCCCTCCGGGTCACGAATGAGCAGTTCTTC
cdr3_aa: CSALRVTNEQFF
cdr3_length: 12
clone_size: -
d_call: -
v_call: TRBV29-1
j_call: TRBJ2-1

cdr3_nt: TGTGCCAGCAGCTCGGGACTAGCGGAAGAGACCCAGTACTTC
cdr3_aa: CASSSGLAEETQYF
cdr3_length: 14
clone_size: -
d_call: TRBD2
v_call: TRBV7-2
j_call: TRBJ2-5

cdr3_nt: TGTGCCAGCAGCTTAGGCGGACAGGGCTACGAGCAGTACTTC
cdr3_aa: CASSLGGQGYEQYF
cdr3_length: 14
clone_size: -
d_call: TRBD1
v_call: TRBV7-6
j_call: TRBJ2-7

cdr3_nt: TGTGCCAGCAGCGGGGGCGGGAGCACCTACAATGAGCAGTTCTTC
cdr3_aa: CASSGGGSTYNEQFF
cdr3_length: 15
clone_size: -
d_call: TRBD2
v_call: TRBV9
j_call: TRBJ2-1

cdr3_nt: TGTGCCAGCAGCGCTAGCTGGAGCTCCTACAATGAGCAGTTCTTC
cdr3_aa: CASSASWSSYNEQFF
cdr3_length: 15
clone_size: -
d_call: -
v_call: TRBV9
j_call: TRBJ2-1

cdr3_nt: TGTGCCAGCAGTTACTTCGGAATGGGCGGCTACACCTTC
cdr3_aa: CASSYFGMGGYTF
cdr3_length: 13
clone_size: -
d_call: -
v_call: TRBV6-5
j_call: TRBJ1-2

cdr3_nt: TGTGCCAGCAGTGAAACTAGCGGGGGGGGTAATGAGCAGTTCTTC
cdr3_aa: CASSETSGGGNEQFF
cdr3_length: 15
clone_size: -
d_call: TRBD2
v_call: TRBV2
j_call: TRBJ2-1

cdr3_nt: TGTGCCAGCAGTTACTCGCAGATACGCGAGCAGTACTTC
cdr3_aa: CASSYSQIREQYF
cdr3_length: 13
clone_size: -
d_call: -
v_call: TRBV6-6
j_call: TRBJ2-7

cdr3_nt: TGTGCCAGCGGGGTCGCCCGGACAGGGGGCTACGAGCAGTACTTC
cdr3_aa: CASGVARTGGYEQYF
cdr3_length: 15
clone_size: few
d_call: TRBD1
v_call: TRBV6-5
j_call: TRBJ2-7

cdr3_nt: TGTGCCAGCAGTGGGACAGGGGCAACCTACGAGCAGTACTTC
cdr3_aa: CASSGTGATYEQYF
cdr3_length: 14
clone_size: -
d_call: TRBD1
v_call: TRBV7-2
j_call: TRBJ2-7

cdr3_nt: TGTGCCAGCAGTCCTCCGGGACAGGGGATCGAGCAGTACTTC
cdr3_aa: CASSPPGQGIEQYF
cdr3_length: 14
clone_size: -
d_call: TRBD1
v_call: TRBV2
j_call: TRBJ2-7

cdr3_nt: TGTGCCTGGAGTCCCCGCGGGGGCTACAATAGCAATCAGCCCCAGCATTTT
cdr3_aa: CAWSPRGGYNSNQPQHF
cdr3_length: 17
clone_size: few
d_call: -
v_call: TRBV30
j_call: TRBJ1-5

cdr3_nt: TGTGCCAGCTCAGCGGGGATCGGGAGGGAGACCCAGTACTTC
cdr3_aa: CASSAGIGRETQYF
cdr3_length: 14
clone_size: -
d_call: TRBD2
v_call: TRBV18
j_call: TRBJ2-5

cdr3_nt: TGCAGCGTCCGGACTAGCGCGTACAATGAGCAGTTCTTC
cdr3_aa: CSVRTSAYNEQFF
cdr3_length: 13
clone_size: -
d_call: TRBD2
v_call: TRBV29-1
j_call: TRBJ2-1

cdr3_nt: TGTGCCAGCAGCTGGGTAGCGGGGGCCACAGATACGCAGTATTTT
cdr3_aa: CASSWVAGATDTQYF
cdr3_length: 15
clone_size: -
d_call: TRBD2
v_call: TRBV27
j_call: TRBJ2-3

cdr3_nt: TGTGCCACCAGCATTGACAGGGCGACCTACAATGAGCAGTTCTTC
cdr3_aa: CATSIDRATYNEQFF
cdr3_length: 15
clone_size: few
d_call: TRBD1
v_call: TRBV15
j_call: TRBJ2-1

cdr3_nt: TGCGCCAGCAGGGAGTCTACCTACGAGCAGTACTTC
cdr3_aa: CASRESTYEQYF
cdr3_length: 12
clone_size: -
d_call: -
v_call: TRBV5-1
j_call: TRBJ2-7

cdr3_nt: TGTGCCAGTAGCCACTTAATTCCCGATGAGGGCTACACCTTC
cdr3_aa: CASSHLIPDEGYTF
cdr3_length: 14
clone_size: -
d_call: -
v_call: TRBV19
j_call: TRBJ1-2

cdr3_nt: TGTGCTAGCAGCTTAGCGGGGGAGGGGGAGACCCAGTACTTC
cdr3_aa: CASSLAGEGETQYF
cdr3_length: 14
clone_size: -
d_call: TRBD2
v_call: TRBV7-7
j_call: TRBJ2-5

cdr3_nt: TGTGCCAGCAGCTTAGGCAGGGGTCAGGGCAATGAGCAGTTCTTC
cdr3_aa: CASSLGRGQGNEQFF
cdr3_length: 15
clone_size: few
d_call: -
v_call: TRBV7-9
j_call: TRBJ2-1

cdr3_nt: TGTGCCAGCAGCTTAGCGGCTAGCGGGGGACAAGAGACCCAGTACTTC
cdr3_aa: CASSLAASGGQETQYF
cdr3_length: 16
clone_size: -
d_call: TRBD2
v_call: TRBV7-3
j_call: TRBJ2-5

cdr3_nt: TGTGCCACCTCGGGACTTGCCAAAAACATTCAGTACTTC
cdr3_aa: CATSGLAKNIQYF
cdr3_length: 13
clone_size: -
d_call: -
v_call: TRBV2
j_call: TRBJ2-4

cdr3_nt: TGCGCCAGCAGCCAAGAGGAGGCTAGCGGGACCGGGGAGCTGTTTTTT
cdr3_aa: CASSQEEASGTGELFF
cdr3_length: 16
clone_size: -
d_call: TRBD2
v_call: TRBV4-3
j_call: TRBJ2-2

cdr3_nt: TGTGCCAGCAGCTTATCCGACTCGCAGGATACGCAGTATTTT
cdr3_aa: CASSLSDSQDTQYF
cdr3_length: 14
clone_size: -
d_call: -
v_call: TRBV13
j_call: TRBJ2-3

cdr3_nt: TGTGCCAGCAGCAAAGGACTAGCGGGGGTGAAAGATACGCAGTATTTT
cdr3_aa: CASSKGLAGVKDTQYF
cdr3_length: 16
clone_size: -
d_call: TRBD2
v_call: TRBV11-2
j_call: TRBJ2-3

cdr3_nt: TGTGCCTGGTCGGACAGGCGTTTTTACGAGCAGTACTTC
cdr3_aa: CAWSDRRFYEQYF
cdr3_length: 13
clone_size: few
d_call: TRBD1
v_call: TRBV30
j_call: TRBJ2-7

cdr3_nt: TGTGCCAGTCACCGTACCGGGACAGGGGACCTTTACTCCTACGAGCAGTACTTC
cdr3_aa: CASHRTGTGDLYSYEQYF
cdr3_length: 18
clone_size: -
d_call: TRBD1
v_call: TRBV19
j_call: TRBJ2-7

cdr3_nt: TGTGCCAGTAGTATAGGGGGCGTATTCGGCTCCTACGAGCAGTACTTC
cdr3_aa: CASSIGGVFGSYEQYF
cdr3_length: 16
clone_size: once
d_call: -
v_call: TRBV19
j_call: TRBJ2-7

cdr3_nt: TGTGCCAGCAGCGCACAGGGCCTTAGGAGCTACACCTTC
cdr3_aa: CASSAQGLRSYTF
cdr3_length: 13
clone_size: -
d_call: -
v_call: TRBV9
j_call: TRBJ1-2

cdr3_nt: TGTGCCAGCAGTACATTGGGGGGGCGGATAAATGAGCAGTTCTTC
cdr3_aa: CASSTLGGRINEQFF
cdr3_length: 15
clone_size: once
d_call: -
v_call: TRBV7-2
j_call: TRBJ2-1

cdr3_nt: TGTGCCTGGAGGGAGCCCCCCCGGGATACGCAGTATTTT
cdr3_aa: CAWREPPRDTQYF
cdr3_length: 13
clone_size: -
d_call: -
v_call: TRBV30
j_call: TRBJ2-3

cdr3_nt: TGTGCCAGCAGCGCGGGAACGGGGACAGGGGGGTACAATGAGCAGTTCTTC
cdr3_aa: CASSAGTGTGGYNEQFF
cdr3_length: 17
clone_size: -
d_call: TRBD1
v_call: TRBV11-3
j_call: TRBJ2-1

cdr3_nt: TGTGCCAGCAGCTACTGGACCGGGAGGAAACTGTTTTTT
cdr3_aa: CASSYWTGRKLFF
cdr3_length: 13
clone_size: -
d_call: -
v_call: TRBV21-1
j_call: TRBJ1-4

cdr3_nt: TGTGCCTGGAGTGTCTCACTGCTTTCTCGAAACACCATATATTTT
cdr3_aa: CAWSVSLLSRNTIYF
cdr3_length: 15
clone_size: -
d_call: -
v_call: TRBV30
j_call: TRBJ1-3

cdr3_nt: TGTGCCAGCAGCCTATGGTTCCATGAGCAGTTCTTC
cdr3_aa: CASSLWFHEQFF
cdr3_length: 12
clone_size: -
d_call: -
v_call: TRBV5-4
j_call: TRBJ2-1

cdr3_nt: TGCAGCGCCGCGGGACAGGGAAATGAGCAGTTCTTC
cdr3_aa: CSAAGQGNEQFF
cdr3_length: 12
clone_size: -
d_call: TRBD1
v_call: TRBV29-1
j_call: TRBJ2-1

cdr3_nt: TGTGCCAGCAGCGCAGGGCAGAGCAATCAGCCCCAGCATTTT
cdr3_aa: CASSAGQSNQPQHF
cdr3_length: 14
clone_size: -
d_call: -
v_call: TRBV9
j_call: TRBJ1-5

cdr3_nt: TGTGCCAGCTCACCGGGGACAGGGAGCTACGAGCAGTACTTC
cdr3_aa: CASSPGTGSYEQYF
cdr3_length: 14
clone_size: -
d_call: TRBD1
v_call: TRBV18
j_call: TRBJ2-7

cdr3_nt: TGTGCCAGTAGTCAAGGGACAGTTTACGAGCAGTACTTC
cdr3_aa: CASSQGTVYEQYF
cdr3_length: 13
clone_size: -
d_call: TRBD1
v_call: TRBV19
j_call: TRBJ2-7

cdr3_nt: TGTGCCAGCAGCGTAGTGGAGGGGCGAGAAGCTTTCTTT
cdr3_aa: CASSVVEGREAFF
cdr3_length: 13
clone_size: few
d_call: -
v_call: TRBV9
j_call: TRBJ1-1

cdr3_nt: TGTGCCAGCAGGACGGACAGGTCCTACGAGCAGTACTTC
cdr3_aa: CASRTDRSYEQYF
cdr3_length: 13
clone_size: -
d_call: TRBD1
v_call: TRBV5-4
j_call: TRBJ2-7

cdr3_nt: TGTGCCAGCAGCTTTGAGGCTTACAATGAGCAGTTCTTC
cdr3_aa: CASSFEAYNEQFF
cdr3_length: 13
clone_size: -
d_call: -
v_call: TRBV11-3
j_call: TRBJ2-1

cdr3_nt: TGTGCCACTAATGGGGGGGCCCCCAACTATGGCTACACCTTC
cdr3_aa: CATNGGAPNYGYTF
cdr3_length: 14
clone_size: -
d_call: -
v_call: TRBV15
j_call: TRBJ1-2